Below are 26 T cell receptor beta chains sequenced from a single sample in a study of metastatic and nonmetastatic thyroid tumors. TCRdb recomputed clones from the PCR reads via MiXCR. The sample shows 45,000 or so clones, about 4.2% of them seen only once. Thyroid surgery took place with no prior treatment in any patient. The source material was blood. Every receptor here comes from a female donor with papillary thyroid cancer or a benign thyroid nodule (not recorded which). Some clones in this sample may be carry-over from other donors' samples.

This clone was detected ten times or more. The chain is built from TRBV10-3 and TRBJ2-1; 7 nucleotides match TRBD2. The V gene end was trimmed by 5 bases and the J gene end by 2 bases; junction bases not matched to a gene: 3. CDR1 and CDR2 (germline): ENHRY, SYGVKD. The CDR3 is 14 residues long. The CDR3 protein is CAISPLAAYNEQFF. CDR3 coding DNA: TGTGCCATCAGTCCGCTAGCGGCCTACAATGAGCAGTTCTTC.

This clone was picked up many times. This chain joins TRBV2 and TRBJ2-5, with D uncertain. The CDR3 covers 10 residues. Trimming shortened V by 6 bases and J by 5 bases, and 4 bases separated the two germline ends. Germline assignment: CDR1 SNHLY and CDR2 FYNNEI. The chain's CDR3 is CASRSETQYF. DNA of the CDR3: TGTGCCAGCAGGTCGGAGACCCAGTACTTC.

The rearrangement uses TRBV25-1 and TRBJ2-5, with D perhaps TRBD2 (5 bases). Germline V gene data show CDR1 as MGHDK and CDR2 as SYGVNS. With 5 bases removed from V and 9 bases from J, the gap between germline ends came to 16 bases. This CDR3 region has 13 residues. CDR3 sequence: CASSRDSSGAQYF. Here the CDR3 DNA reads TGTGCCAGCAGTCGGGATTCGTCCGGGGCCCAGTACTTC.

At least ten counts were recorded for this clone. This chain joins TRBV7-9 and TRBJ2-7, with D maybe TRBD1 (8 bases). Per the germline V gene, CDR1 is SEHNR and CDR2 is FQNEAQ (reference sequence). V was pared by 4 bases and J by 2 bases, with 24 bases between. The CDR3 extends over 18 amino acids. DNA of the CDR3: TGTGCCAGCAGCTCCATTTGGGGGGGGGGACAGGATACCTACGAGCAGTACTTC. The encoded protein is CASSSIWGGGQDTYEQYF. Full variable domain (outside the CDR3, taken from reference TRBV7-9 and TRBJ2-7): DTGVSQNPRHKITKRGQNVTFRCDPISEHNRLYWYRQTLGQGPEFLTYFQNEAQLEKSRLLSDRFSAERPKGSFSTLEIQRTEQGDSAMYLCASSSIWGGGQDTYEQYFGPGTRLTVT.

This clone came up many times. The chain has TRBV20-1 and TRBJ2-5, with D perhaps given as TRBD1 or TRBD2 (5 bases each). Germline CDR1 DFQATT, CDR2 SNEGSKA (reference sequence). The V and J ends lost 1 base and 9 bases respectively, with 15 bases between them. This CDR3 has 13 residues. The CDR3 protein is CSARAPGPAAQYF. In DNA, the CDR3 is TGCAGTGCTAGAGCCCCGGGACCCGCGGCCCAGTACTTC.

This clone was counted many times. V gene TRBV11-2 combines with J gene TRBJ2-1; TRBD2 is a possible D gene (6 bases). Germline-derived CDR1 and CDR2 are SGHAT and FQNNGV. V shed 2 bases and J shed 10 bases, with 18 bases lying between them. This CDR3 is built from 15 residues. CDR3 coding DNA: TGTGCCAGCAGCTTATCGGGAAGGGGCCGGGGGGAGCAGTTCTTC. Amino acids: CASSLSGRGRGEQFF.

This clone appeared a few times. The chain carries TRBV7-9 and TRBJ2-1, with TRBD2 identical over 7 bases. Per the germline V gene, CDR1 is SEHNR and CDR2 is FQNEAQ (reference sequence). This CDR3 has 16 residues. V shed 0 bases and J 3 bases; nucleotides not matched to a gene: 5. The CDR3 spells CASSLAGGTNYNEQFF. The CDR3 DNA sequence: TGTGCCAGCAGCTTAGCGGGCGGGACTAACTACAATGAGCAGTTCTTC.

Concerning this clone itself: The junction shows a germline mismatch at one end, possibly a read error. The chain couples TRBV11-2 to TRBJ2-1, with a possible D match to TRBD2 (6 bases). The CDR3 length is 13 residues. CDR1 and CDR2 (germline): SGHAT, FQNNGV. The CDR3 region is CAGSLELRGEQFF. The CDR3 DNA follows: TGTGCCGGCAGCTTAGAATTACGGGGGGAGCAGTTCTTC.

Many counts were recorded for this clone. V usage is TRBV5-4 and J usage is TRBJ2-3; no firm D call. Germline V gene lookup returns CDR1 SGHNT and CDR2 YYREEE (reference sequence). The CDR3 is 12 residues long. V lost 1 base to trimming and J lost 6 bases, with 6 bases between them. CDR3 nucleotide sequence: TGTGCCAGCAGCTTGTCCTCTGATACGCAGTATTTT. Protein sequence: CASSLSSDTQYF. The variable domain in full, with the rest retrieved from reference TRBV5-4 and TRBJ2-3, is ETGVTQSPTHLIKTRGQQVTLRCSSQSGHNTVSWYQQALGQGPQFIFQYYREEENGRGNFPPRFSGLQFPNYSSELNVNALELDDSALYLCASSLSSDTQYFGPGTRLTVL.

This clone was counted many times. This rearrangement joins TRBV19 to TRBJ1-1; D call uncertain. V was shortened by 7 bases and J by 8 bases, with 20 bases between the two germline ends. Germline assignment: CDR1 LNHDA and CDR2 SQIVND (reference sequence). The CDR3 is 14 residues long. CDR3 coding DNA: TGTGCCAGTACCGCTCGGCGGGAATCGGTAGAAGCTTTCTTT. Encoded protein: CASTARRESVEAFF.

This clone was seen ten or more times. The rearrangement uses TRBV29-1 and TRBJ1-2; no clear D gene. Trimming removed 6 bases at V and 7 bases at J, with 12 bases between. CDR1 SQVTM and CDR2 ANQGSEA come from the germline V gene. The CDR3 covers 11 residues. CDR3 nucleotides: TGCAGCGTAGCAAGGGCTGGTGGCTACACCTTC. Translating it yields CSVARAGGYTF. Using reference TRBV29-1 and TRBJ1-2 for the parts outside the CDR3, the full variable domain is SAVISQKPSRDICQRGTSLTIQCQVDSQVTMMFWYRQQPGQSLTLIATANQGSEATYESGFVIDKFPISRPNLTFSTLTVSNMSPEDSSIYLCSVARAGGYTFGSGTRLTVV.

This clone has at least ten counts. The chain joins TRBV20-1 to TRBJ2-7, with TRBD1 identical over 12 bases. Trimming took 4 bases from V and 2 from J; bases not matched to a gene: 18. The V gene's germline CDR1 is DFQATT and CDR2 SNEGSKA (reference sequence). The CDR3 is made up of 19 amino acids. The CDR3 here is CSAISGTGGLRLNTYEQYF. CDR3 nucleotides: TGCAGTGCTATCTCCGGGACAGGGGGCCTACGACTAAACACCTACGAGCAGTACTTC.

This clone was found many times. The J gene is TRBJ2-5, the V gene TRBV11-3, with 9 bases fitting TRBD2. Germline V gene lookup returns CDR1 SGHNT and CDR2 YENEEA. This CDR3 has 16 residues. J was trimmed by 0 bases and V by 1 base; bases with no gene match: 3. The CDR3 bases are TGTGCCAGCAGCTTAGTTAGCGGGGGATACCAAGAGACCCAGTACTTC. It codes for CASSLVSGGYQETQYF.

This clone is large in the sample. V usage is TRBV11-2 and J usage is TRBJ2-7; D is possibly TRBD2 (5 bases). V gave up 5 bases and J gave up 3 bases, with 11 bases separating them. Germline V gene sequence: CDR1 SGHAT, CDR2 FQNNGV. This CDR3 is 13 amino acids long. The CDR3 nucleotides read TGTGCCAGCAGCCCCCGGGGATTCTACGAGCAGTACTTC. Translation: CASSPRGFYEQYF. Full variable domain (rest looked up from reference TRBV11-2 and TRBJ2-7): EAGVAQSPRYKIIEKRQSVAFWCNPISGHATLYWYQQILGQGPKLLIQFQNNGVVDDSQLPKDRFSAERLKGVDSTLKIQPAKLEDSAVYLCASSPRGFYEQYFGPGTRLTVT.

The sample holds many counts of this clone. The chain is built from TRBV6-4 and TRBJ2-3; D is possibly TRBD1 or TRBD2 (5 bases each). Per germline, CDR1 MRHNA and CDR2 SNTAGT. Between the trimmed V and J ends, which lost 3 bases and 4 bases, there was a span of 17 bases. The CDR3 is made up of 16 amino acids. The CDR3 loop is CASSEGASRGADTQYF. The DNA for the CDR3 is TGTGCCAGCAGTGAAGGGGCTAGTCGGGGAGCAGATACGCAGTATTTT.

This clone was seen ten or more times. This sequence joins TRBV18 and TRBJ2-7, with TRBD2 matching 8 bases. Looked up from germline, CDR1 is KGHSH and CDR2 is LQKENI. V lost 1 base to trimming and J lost 3 bases; unmatched junction nucleotides: 5. The CDR3 length is 15 residues. CDR3 nucleotides: TGTGCCAGCTCACCACAACGGGAGGGTTACTACGAGCAGTACTTC. Protein product: CASSPQREGYYEQYF. The whole variable domain, remainder taken from reference TRBV18 and TRBJ2-7, is NAGVMQNPRHLVRRRGQEARLRCSPMKGHSHVYWYRQLPEEGLKFMVYLQKENIIDESGMPKERFSAEFPKEGPSILRIQQVVRGDSAAYFCASSPQREGYYEQYFGPGTRLTVT.

The chain is built from TRBV6-1 and TRBJ2-3; TRBD2 is a possible D gene (6 bases). Germline CDR1 reads MNHNS; CDR2 reads SASEGT. V was cut by 8 bases and J by 2 bases, with 23 bases left in between. The CDR3 is 17 amino acids. The chain's CDR3 is CASRPPWGEEFTDTQYF. CDR3 DNA: TGTGCCAGCCGTCCACCGTGGGGGGAGGAGTTCACAGATACGCAGTATTTT.

This clone was seen at least ten times. The rearrangement links TRBV12-3 or TRBV12-4 to TRBJ1-1; D is unresolved. The V end was cut by 3 bases, the J end by 4 bases, with 12 bases between. The CDR3 sequence is 14 residues long. The CDR3 sequence: CASSFRSGGTEAFF. In DNA form, the CDR3 reads TGTGCCAGCAGTTTCAGGAGCGGTGGCACTGAAGCTTTCTTT.

There are many counts of this clone. This sequence joins TRBV20-1 and TRBJ2-3; D not resolved. The CDR3 contains 11 residues. Looked up from germline, CDR1 is DFQATT and CDR2 is SNEGSKA (reference sequence). The germline V and J ends were trimmed by 3 bases and 4 bases, with 5 bases remaining between them. In nucleotides, the CDR3 is TGCAGTGCTAGGTATGCAGATACGCAGTATTTT. It is translated as CSARYADTQYF.

This clone was detected only a few times. A clone one base away is much larger, so this may be a read error. The chain recombines TRBV6-2 or TRBV6-3 with TRBJ2-7; no clear D gene. Between the trimmed V and J ends, which lost 5 bases and 0 bases, there was a span of 20 bases. The germline CDR1 and CDR2 sequences are MNHEY and SVGEGT. The CDR3 covers 17 residues. For the CDR3, the DNA is TGTGCCAGCAGTGGTGGTTGGGTGAACTCTAGCTCCTACGAGCAGTACTTC. Translating it yields CASSGGWVNSSSYEQYF.

This clone was seen repeatedly, ten times or more. The V and J genes are TRBV2 and TRBJ1-4; 8 bases map to TRBD1. The junction had 11 bases not matched to a gene; V was cut back by 4 bases and J by 10 bases. The germline CDR1 and CDR2 sequences are SNHLY and FYNNEI. The CDR3 sequence is 15 residues long. The CDR3 sequence is CASSGSMGQEGKLFF. For the CDR3, the DNA is TGTGCCAGCAGTGGAAGTATGGGACAGGAGGGAAAACTGTTTTTT. Full variable domain (outside the CDR3, taken from reference TRBV2 and TRBJ1-4): EPEVTQTPSHQVTQMGQEVILRCVPISNHLYFYWYRQILGQKVEFLVSFYNNEISEKSEIFDDQFSVERPDGSNFTLKIRSTKLEDSAMYFCASSGSMGQEGKLFFGSGTQLSVL.

This clone appeared many times. The genes are TRBV5-1 and TRBJ2-1; TRBD2 aligns across 8 bases. Germline loops: CDR1 SGHRS, CDR2 YFSETQ. This CDR3 has 18 residues. V lost 1 base to trimming and J lost 0 bases; unmatched junction nucleotides: 9. The CDR3 DNA reads TGCGCCAGCAGCTTGAAGACTAGCGAGGCAAGCTCCTACAATGAGCAGTTCTTC. Its translation: CASSLKTSEASSYNEQFF.

In this sample, this clone turned up many times. The chain links TRBV2 to TRBJ2-7; 9 bases fit TRBD1. The length of the CDR3 is 18 residues. V lost 4 bases and J lost 3; bases outside the gene matches: 16. Germline V gives CDR1 SNHLY, CDR2 FYNNEI. The CDR3 region is CASSAGTGSDGRDYEQYF. DNA for the CDR3: TGTGCCAGCAGTGCCGGGACAGGGAGTGATGGAAGGGACTACGAGCAGTACTTC.

In its sample, this clone was seen many times. The chain is built from TRBV30 and TRBJ2-2, with 15 bases matching TRBD2. V lost 3 bases and J lost 7; bases outside the gene matches: 3. CDR3 size: 15 residues. Germline CDR1 reads GTSNPN; CDR2 reads SVGIG (reference sequence). CDR3 coding DNA: TGTGCCTGGAGAGAGGGACTAGCGGGAGGCGGGGAGCTGTTTTTT. This sequence encodes CAWREGLAGGGELFF.

This clone occurred many times. The genes are TRBV27 and TRBJ2-2; 9 bases are shared with TRBD2. The V and J ends lost 6 bases and 4 bases, in that order; junction bases with no gene match: 3. Germline CDR1 is MNHEY and CDR2 is SMNVEV (reference sequence). The CDR3 runs to 14 residues. CDR3 in DNA: TGTGCCAGCAGGCTAGCGGGACCCACCGGGGAGCTGTTTTTT. Its protein product is CASRLAGPTGELFF.

In this sample, this clone turned up many times. The chain joins TRBV19 to TRBJ1-5; a possible D gene is TRBD1 (6 bases). CDR3 size: 16 residues. Trimming cost V 2 bases and J 4 bases, with 15 bases left between them. Germline V CDR1 and CDR2: LNHDA, SQIVND (reference sequence). DNA of the CDR3: TGTGCCAGTAGTATACGGAGGGGGATTGTAAATCAGCCCCAGCATTTT. This translates into CASSIRRGIVNQPQHF.